This T cell receptor (beta chain) was retrieved from a study of T cells in Graves' hyperthyroidism and ophthalmopathy. This clonotype has ten or more counts. V was clipped by 5 bases and J by 6 bases, with 14 bases between them. There are 14 residues in the CDR3. Germline CDR1 reads SGHNT; CDR2 reads YENEEA. Regions amplified from RNA transcripts were the TCR beta CDR3 regions. Using the HTBI primer set, a first-round RT-PCR was run on the TCR CDR3. TCRdb independently ran MiXCR on the multiplex PCR reads; one entry per CDR3 protein. The table lists some 460,000 distinct CDR3 sequences, less than 20% of them singletons.

The sample taken for sequencing was blood. This TCR was sampled from a woman aged 18-35 years with Graves' hyperthyroidism. This chain uses TRBV11-3 with TRBJ2-1; D is unresolved. CDR3 amino acids: CASSIHRATNEQFF. DNA of the CDR3: TGTGCCAGCAGCATCCACCGGGCTACCAATGAGCAGTTCTTC. Variable domain in full (rest from reference TRBV11-3 and TRBJ2-1): EAGVVQSPRYKIIEKKQPVAFWCNPISGHNTLYWYLQNLGQGPELLIRYENEEAVDDSQLPKDRFSAERLKGVDSTLKIQPAELGDSAVYLCASSIHRATNEQFFGPGTRLTVL.